This record looks at one T cell receptor beta chain sequence and its context. The data belong to a study of T-cell reconstitution after alpha-beta-depleted transplantation in children. TCRbeta library preparation incorporated unique molecular identifiers. TCRdb analysed the PCR reads with MiXCR anew, one entry per CDR3 protein. The table has 600,000 to 700,000 distinct CDR3 sequences, roughly 17% seen once; the top ten hold about 1.1%. The ends were cut back, 0 bases at V and 3 bases at J, with 12 bases in the middle. CDR3 size: 14 residues. Germline values: CDR1 GTSNPN, CDR2 SVGIG (reference sequence).

The sequence was obtained from a human donor who donated a stem cell graft to a child with acute myeloid leukemia. This specimen was PBMCs from the stem cell graft donor, taken from the stem cell graft. The chain recombines TRBV30 with TRBJ2-7; either TRBD1 or TRBD2 may fit D (5 bases each). The CDR3: CAWSVPGTDYEQYF. CDR3 coding DNA: TGTGCCTGGAGTGTACCCGGGACGGACTACGAGCAGTACTTC.